Following are 27 T cell receptor beta chains from one sample sequenced in a study of cytomegalovirus exposure and HLA in healthy donors (dated by TCRdb to 2016 to 2017). Receptor libraries were prepared by the immunoSEQ multiplex PCR assay. Imported from immuneACCESS, the table was reduced by TCRdb to in-frame sequences with V and J called. These copies leave out some clones; in studies compared against another copy, an unresolved V gene accounts for under half, and the cause of the remainder is not known. The sample data list 200,000 to 300,000 clones, and 75% to 90% of these were observed just once. The ten largest clones take up around 1.3% of the sample. Sample: PBMCs. These TCRs come from a woman aged 25-40 years in good health and CMV-seropositive.

The V and J genes are TRBV2 and TRBJ1-1; D gene ambiguous. Germline CDR1 is SNHLY and CDR2 is FYNNEI. This CDR3 contains 13 residues. The V end was cut by 4 bases, the J end by 4 bases, with 10 bases between. The CDR3 loop reads CASSGEESTEAFF. The CDR3 DNA sequence: TGTGCCAGCAGTGGAGAGGAATCCACTGAAGCTTTCTTT. Using reference TRBV2 and TRBJ1-1 for the parts outside the CDR3, the full variable domain is EPEVTQTPSHQVTQMGQEVILRCVPISNHLYFYWYRQILGQKVEFLVSFYNNEISEKSEIFDDQFSVERPDGSNFTLKIRSTKLEDSAMYFCASSGEESTEAFFGQGTRLTVV.

The genes are TRBV11-1 and TRBJ1-1, with unresolved D. The CDR3 runs 13 residues. The V and J ends lost 4 bases and 11 bases respectively, with 17 bases between them. Germline V gene sequence: CDR1 SGHAT, CDR2 FQDESV (reference sequence). For the CDR3, the DNA is TGTGCCAGCAGCTCGTTATCTGCTTTCCGGGCTTTCTTT. Encoded protein: CASSSLSAFRAFF.

This chain uses TRBV2 with TRBJ2-4, with a tentative D call TRBD1 (6 bases). CDR3 size: 19 residues. Trimming took 2 bases from V and 3 from J, leaving 23 bases between them. CDR1 and CDR2 from the germline V gene are SNHLY and FYNNEI. CDR3 sequence (DNA): TGTGCCAGCAGTGAACGTGACAGGATATCCTCCAACGGCAAAAACATTCAGTACTTC. Translating it yields CASSERDRISSNGKNIQYF.

V gene TRBV18 combines with J gene TRBJ2-3; 8 bases agree with TRBD2. The CDR3 is 15 residues long. V lost 6 bases to trimming and J lost 1 base; unmatched junction nucleotides: 6. From germline, CDR1 is KGHSH and CDR2 LQKENI. The CDR3 DNA follows: TGTGCCAGCTCTTCAAATAGCGGGGGCACAGATACGCAGTATTTT. Translation: CASSSNSGGTDTQYF.

J is TRBJ2-1 and V is TRBV5-1, with D maybe TRBD1 (5 bases). V dropped 6 bases and J dropped 3 bases, with 13 bases sitting between them. The CDR3 contains 14 residues. CDR1 and CDR2 (germline): SGHRS, YFSETQ. CDR3 DNA: TGCGCCAGCAATTTGGCGGACAACTACAATGAGCAGTTCTTC. It translates to CASNLADNYNEQFF.

This rearrangement joins TRBV10-3 to TRBJ2-3; 8 bases match TRBD2. The V segment lost 3 bases and the J segment 5 bases; nucleotides outside the gene matches: 25. The germline gives CDR1 ENHRY, CDR2 SYGVKD. CDR3 size: 21 residues. CDR3 loop: CAISDIRGLVPGHKGGDTQYF. In nucleotides, the CDR3 is TGTGCCATCAGTGACATTAGGGGACTAGTCCCCGGACACAAGGGGGGAGATACGCAGTATTTT.

The rearrangement links TRBV5-1 to TRBJ2-5, with 9 nucleotides matching TRBD2. Germline CDR1 reads SGHRS; CDR2 reads YFSETQ. The CDR3 length is 15 residues. The junction had 2 bases not matched to a gene; V was cut back by 0 bases and J by 2 bases. The CDR3 DNA sequence: TGCGCCAGCAGCTTGGGACTAGCGGATCAAGAGACCCAGTACTTC. Its protein product is CASSLGLADQETQYF. Combining the CDR3 with reference TRBV5-1 and TRBJ2-5 gives the whole variable domain KAGVTQTPRYLIKTRGQQVTLSCSPISGHRSVSWYQQTPGQGLQFLFEYFSETQRNKGNFPGRFSGRQFSNSRSEMNVSTLELGDSALYLCASSLGLADQETQYFGPGTRLLVL.

V usage is TRBV5-1 and J usage is TRBJ2-1; TRBD2 matches at 9 bases. Germline CDR1 reads SGHRS; CDR2 reads YFSETQ. The J segment lost 4 bases and the V segment lost 4 bases, leaving 9 bases of the junction unmatched. The CDR3 covers 16 residues. CDR3 region: CASSPLAGEGYNEQFF. The CDR3 DNA is TGCGCCAGCAGCCCGTTAGCGGGAGAGGGTTACAATGAGCAGTTCTTC.

The genes are TRBV13 and TRBJ2-4, with D possibly being TRBD1 (5 bases). V lost 3 bases and J 4 bases, leaving 10 bases between the germline ends. Germline loops: CDR1 PRHDT, CDR2 FYEKMQ (reference sequence). The CDR3 is made up of 14 amino acids. The CDR3 DNA sequence: TGTGCCAGCAGCTTTGGGGCCGAAAAAAACATTCAGTACTTC. Its translation: CASSFGAEKNIQYF. The full variable domain, rest sourced from reference TRBV13 and TRBJ2-4, is AAGVIQSPRHLIKEKRETATLKCYPIPRHDTVYWYQQGPGQDPQFLISFYEKMQSDKGSIPDRFSAQQFSDYHSELNMSSLELGDSALYFCASSFGAEKNIQYFGAGTRLSVL.

The V and J genes are TRBV7-3 and TRBJ2-3; 9 positions agree with TRBD2. The V gene end was trimmed by 5 bases and the J gene end by 1 base; junction bases not matched to a gene: 7. The CDR3 is 16 residues long. Germline V gene sequence: CDR1 SGHTA, CDR2 FQGTGA. The CDR3 region is CASSPGASGGTDTQYF. CDR3 nucleotide sequence: TGTGCCAGCAGCCCCGGGGCTAGCGGGGGCACAGATACGCAGTATTTT.

The V call is TRBV19, the J call TRBJ2-7; a weak D match, TRBD2 (5 bases). V gave up 1 base and J gave up 6 bases, with 13 bases separating them. The CDR3 is made up of 14 amino acids. CDR1 and CDR2 from the germline V gene are LNHDA and SQIVND (reference sequence). CDR3 nucleotides: TGTGCCAGTAGTATAGGAGGTTTAGCGTCCGAGCAGTACTTC. It yields the protein CASSIGGLASEQYF.

The chain joins TRBV27 to TRBJ2-2; 7 nucleotides align to TRBD1. V lost 0 bases, J lost 6 bases, and 7 bases stayed unmatched. Germline CDR1 is MNHEY and CDR2 is SMNVEV (reference sequence). This CDR3 region has 16 residues. The CDR3 is CASSLSSHQGAGELFF. CDR3 coding DNA: TGTGCCAGCAGTTTATCATCTCACCAGGGGGCCGGGGAGCTGTTTTTT.

The chain recombines TRBV29-1 with TRBJ2-7; a possible D gene is TRBD1 (5 bases). Trimming pared 6 bases from V and 5 bases from J, leaving 17 bases between. Germline V gene data show CDR1 as SQVTM and CDR2 as ANQGSEA. CDR3 length: 13 amino acids. As DNA, the CDR3 is TGCAGCGTATTGGGGCAGGGTATGCACGAGCAGTACTTC. Translated, it gives CSVLGQGMHEQYF.

This clone occurred once. V usage is TRBV27 and J usage is TRBJ2-7, with D possibly matching TRBD2 (5 bases). Trimming removed 0 bases at V and 6 bases at J, with 15 bases between. The CDR3 loop spans 15 amino acids. CDR1 is MNHEY, CDR2 SMNVEV, per germline (reference sequence). In nucleotides, the CDR3 is TGTGCCAGCAGTTTATCCCCGGGGTGGTTTGGCGAGCAGTACTTC. Residues: CASSLSPGWFGEQYF.

This clone was found once. The chain carries TRBV19 and TRBJ1-2; 7 bases are shared with TRBD1. J was trimmed by 2 bases and V by 8 bases; bases with no gene match: 14. The CDR3 is made up of 16 amino acids. The germline gives CDR1 LNHDA, CDR2 SQIVND (reference sequence). The CDR3 DNA is TGTGCCAGTGGAGTCCCGGGACAGAACTTCAACTATGGCTACACCTTC. Translated, it gives CASGVPGQNFNYGYTF.

The chain uses TRBV11-2 and TRBJ2-5; D is ambiguous. CDR3 length equals 11 residues. V lost 3 bases to trimming and J lost 7 bases, with 6 bases between them. Germline V gene data show CDR1 as SGHAT and CDR2 as FQNNGV. CDR3: CASSFLGTQYF. DNA for the CDR3: TGTGCCAGCAGCTTTCTCGGGACCCAGTACTTC.

The V gene is TRBV11-2, the J gene TRBJ2-4; 9 bases match TRBD2. Germline lookup yields CDR1 SGHAT and CDR2 FQNNGV. CDR3 length equals 16 residues. The V gene end was trimmed by 5 bases and the J gene end by 4 bases; junction bases not matched to a gene: 9. The chain's CDR3 is CASSSSGGGGKNIQYF. CDR3 bases: TGTGCCAGCAGCAGTAGCGGGGGAGGGGGGAAAAACATTCAGTACTTC.

This clone was detected once. The chain uses TRBV6-1 and TRBJ2-1; 8 bases agree with TRBD1. This CDR3 is 16 amino acids long. Trimming cost V 2 bases and J 1 base; bases outside gene matches: 4. CDR1 is MNHNS, CDR2 SASEGT, per germline. The CDR3 DNA reads as TGTGCCAGCAGTGAACAGGACAGGGAGTCCTACAATGAGCAGTTCTTC. As protein: CASSEQDRESYNEQFF.

The rearrangement joins TRBV7-9 to TRBJ2-1; 11 bases fit TRBD2. V lost 1 base and J lost 0; bases outside the gene matches: 8. Per germline, CDR1 SEHNR and CDR2 FQNEAQ (reference sequence). The CDR3 length is 19 residues. In DNA form, the CDR3 reads TGTGCCAGCAGCTTAGGATTAGCGGGAGGGCCGGGCTCCTACAATGAGCAGTTCTTC. Translating it yields CASSLGLAGGPGSYNEQFF.

The chain links TRBV5-1 to TRBJ2-3, with 10 bases identical to TRBD2. Trimming at V came to 2 bases and at J to 4 bases, leaving 1 base not matched to a gene. This CDR3 is 14 amino acids long. The germline V gene has CDR1 SGHRS and CDR2 YFSETQ. CDR3 nucleotide sequence: TGCGCCAGCAGCTTAAGCGGGGGGGCAGATACGCAGTATTTT. Protein product: CASSLSGGADTQYF.

The chain recombines TRBV19 with TRBJ1-1; maybe TRBD1 (6 bases). This CDR3 spans 13 amino acids. Looked up from germline, CDR1 is LNHDA and CDR2 is SQIVND (reference sequence). V lost 4 bases and J 8 bases, leaving 14 bases between the germline ends. Written as DNA, the CDR3 is TGTGCCAGTAGTACATGGACAGTCATGGAAGCTTTCTTT. It is translated as CASSTWTVMEAFF.

The CDR3 loop reads CASSFSGTVADTQYF. In DNA, the CDR3 is TGCGCCAGCAGCTTTAGCGGGACTGTCGCAGATACGCAGTATTTT. V usage is TRBV5-1 and J usage is TRBJ2-3; 8 bases align to TRBD2. This CDR3 is built from 15 residues. With 2 bases clipped from V and 4 bases from J, the junction kept 6 bases outside the gene matches. Germline V gene lookup returns CDR1 SGHRS and CDR2 YFSETQ.

The chain combines TRBV5-6 with TRBJ1-1; no firm D call. Trimming left V 1 base short and J 0 bases short, with 13 bases between. Per the germline V gene, CDR1 is SGHDT and CDR2 is YYEEEE. The CDR3 has 16 amino acids. The CDR3 sequence: CASSLRRATMNTEAFF. The CDR3, as DNA: TGTGCCAGCAGCTTGCGTCGAGCAACCATGAACACTGAAGCTTTCTTT.

CDR3 sequence (DNA): TGTGCCTGGAGTGTACAAGGAGGGAATGAGCAGTTCTTC. Protein: CAWSVQGGNEQFF. The chain links TRBV30 to TRBJ2-1; tentative D call: TRBD2 (6 bases). The CDR3 contains 13 residues. Trimming removed 0 bases at V and 7 bases at J, with 10 bases between. Germline V lookup: CDR1 GTSNPN, CDR2 SVGIG (reference sequence).

The chain joins TRBV6-6 to TRBJ1-2; D may be TRBD1 (5 bases). Germline lookup yields CDR1 MNHNY and CDR2 SVGAGI (reference sequence). V was trimmed by 6 bases and J by 8 bases, leaving 16 bases between them. The CDR3 runs 13 residues. CDR3 residues: CASSSTGLGGYTF. The DNA of the CDR3 is TGTGCCAGCAGCTCAACAGGATTAGGAGGCTACACCTTC.

The V gene is TRBV27, the J gene TRBJ2-2; D perhaps matches TRBD2 (6 bases). The CDR3 sequence is 15 residues long. Trimming pared 1 base from V and 4 bases from J, leaving 10 bases between. Germline CDR1 is MNHEY and CDR2 is SMNVEV (reference sequence). The CDR3 region is CASSLYGSTTGELFF. The CDR3 DNA reads TGTGCCAGCAGTTTATACGGGAGCACCACCGGGGAGCTGTTTTTT.

The CDR3 nucleotides are TGTGCCAGCAGCTCACTGACAGTGTTGAACACTGAAGCTTTCTTT. This sequence encodes CASSSLTVLNTEAFF. The gene calls are TRBV9 and TRBJ1-1, with D possibly being TRBD1 (5 bases). Trimming shortened V by 4 bases and J by 0 bases, and 13 bases separated the two germline ends. Germline assignment: CDR1 SGDLS and CDR2 YYNGEE. The CDR3 consists of 15 residues.